The next 26 T cell receptor beta chains were all read from a single sample in a study of blood T cell repertoires in COVID-19 (dated by TCRdb to about 2020). Library preparation employed the immunoSEQ multiplex PCR assay. The clones in this table, taken by TCRdb from immuneACCESS, are in-frame only. Not every clone is retained; where verified, under half of the shortfall comes from an unresolved V gene, and the cause of the rest is unknown. For this sample there are 200,000 to 250,000 clones; over 70% appear just once. The ten largest make up 4.5% to 7% of the sample. Sequenced sample: peripheral blood. Receptors originate from a woman between 65 and 79 years old with acute or convalescent COVID-19.

This clone has a single count. This rearrangement joins TRBV5-1 to TRBJ1-2; TRBD1 agrees at 10 bases. The CDR3 consists of 16 residues. J lost 4 bases, V lost 4 bases, and 10 bases had no gene match. CDR1 is SGHRS and CDR2 is YFSETQ in the germline V gene. CDR3 nucleotides: TGCGCCAGCAGCATATGGACAGGGGGGAGTAGCTATGGCTACACCTTC. Its protein is CASSIWTGGSSYGYTF.

This rearrangement joins TRBV18 to TRBJ2-1; no definite D call. The V end was cut by 5 bases, the J end by 8 bases, with 16 bases between. CDR3 length: 14 amino acids. Per germline, CDR1 KGHSH and CDR2 LQKENI. CDR3 DNA: TGTGCCAGCTCATCAACTGGATTCGCGGATGAGCAGTTCTTC. Translating gives CASSSTGFADEQFF.

The chain is built from TRBV2 and TRBJ2-1; 13 bases match TRBD2. Germline V gene data show CDR1 as SNHLY and CDR2 as FYNNEI. With 6 bases clipped from V and 5 bases from J, the junction kept 4 bases outside the gene matches. There are 15 residues in the CDR3. CDR3 residues: CASSLGTSGNNEQFF. For the CDR3, the DNA is TGTGCCAGCAGCCTTGGGACTAGCGGGAACAATGAGCAGTTCTTC.

The rearrangement links TRBV15 to TRBJ2-7; TRBD2 might be the D (7 bases). Germline V gene data show CDR1 as LNHNV and CDR2 as YYDKDF (reference sequence). The CDR3 is 16 amino acids. V lost 1 base and J lost 7, with 20 bases in between. CDR3 amino acids: CATSRVGGASNREQYF. In DNA, the CDR3 is TGTGCCACCAGCAGAGTGGGGGGGGCTTCCAATAGAGAGCAGTACTTC.

The genes are TRBV28 and TRBJ1-5; 7 bases fit TRBD1. The V segment lost 6 bases and the J segment 7 bases; nucleotides outside the gene matches: 9. Germline V gene data show CDR1 as MDHEN and CDR2 as SYDVKM. This CDR3 contains 14 residues. CDR3 protein: CASRTPGQIQPQHF. For the CDR3, the DNA is TGTGCCAGCAGGACACCGGGACAGATCCAGCCCCAGCATTTT. Together with reference TRBV28 and TRBJ1-5, the CDR3 gives the full variable domain: DVKVTQSSRYLVKRTGEKVFLECVQDMDHENMFWYRQDPGLGLRLIYFSYDVKMKEKGDIPEGYSVSREKKERFSLILESASTNQTSMYLCASRTPGQIQPQHFGDGTRLSIL.

The rearrangement links TRBV25-1 to TRBJ1-2; no reliable D call. Trimming took 3 bases from V and 8 from J, leaving 13 bases between them. Looked up from germline, CDR1 is MGHDK and CDR2 is SYGVNS. The CDR3 is made up of 13 amino acids. This CDR3 reads CASSEVEPRGYTF. CDR3 sequence (DNA): TGTGCCAGCAGTGAGGTCGAACCCAGGGGCTACACCTTC.

This clone was picked up a small number of times. The rearrangement joins TRBV6-5 to TRBJ2-7; D possibly corresponds to TRBD1 (6 bases). This CDR3 has 13 amino acids. Trimming stripped 6 bases from V and 4 bases from J, with 13 bases between. Germline CDR1 and CDR2: MNHEY and SVGAGI. As DNA, the CDR3 is TGTGCCAGCAGGTTTCTGGGGGCTTACGAGCAGTACTTC. Translated, it gives CASRFLGAYEQYF.

This clone was seen just once. The chain joins TRBV12-3 or TRBV12-4 to TRBJ2-5; D ambiguous. This CDR3 contains 11 residues. V was pared by 5 bases and J by 3 bases, with 4 bases between. The chain's CDR3 is CASSVKETQYF. In nucleotides, the CDR3 is TGTGCCAGCAGTGTAAAAGAGACCCAGTACTTC.

This chain joins TRBV5-1 and TRBJ1-4; TRBD1 matches at 9 bases. The junction had 6 bases not matched to a gene; V was cut back by 4 bases and J by 5 bases. The CDR3 spans 15 residues. Germline V CDR1 and CDR2: SGHRS, YFSETQ. DNA of the CDR3: TGCGCCAGCAGCCTAAAAGACAGGGGGAATGAAAAACTGTTTTTT. Protein sequence: CASSLKDRGNEKLFF.

The chain uses TRBV6-2 or TRBV6-3 and TRBJ1-5, with TRBD1 as a possible D gene (6 bases). Deletions cut 6 bases from V and 5 bases from J, with 11 bases between. The germline V gene encodes CDR1 MNHEY and CDR2 SVGEGT. The length of the CDR3 is 13 residues. CDR3 bases: TGTGCCAGCAGCCAGGACAGCTATCAGCCCCAGCATTTT. This sequence encodes CASSQDSYQPQHF.

J is TRBJ1-1 and V is TRBV21-1. TRBV21-1 has pseudogene status. The CDR3 is 16 residues long. CDR3 loop: CASSKSRRGGNTEAFF. DNA of the CDR3: TGTGCCAGCAGCAAATCTAGGAGGGGAGGTAACACTGAAGCTTTCTTT.

The chain couples TRBV7-8 to TRBJ1-1; no clear D. The ends were cut back, 2 bases at V and 6 bases at J, with 10 bases in the middle. This CDR3 is built from 13 residues. The V gene's germline CDR1 is SGHVS and CDR2 FQNEAQ. The CDR3 region is CASSLREIAEAFF. CDR3 in DNA: TGTGCCAGCAGCTTAAGGGAGATCGCTGAAGCTTTCTTT. The full variable domain, rest sourced from reference TRBV7-8 and TRBJ1-1, is GAGVSQSPRYKVAKRGQDVALRCDPISGHVSLFWYQQALGQGPEFLTYFQNEAQLDKSGLPSDRFFAERPEGSVSTLKIQRTQQEDSAVYLCASSLREIAEAFFGQGTRLTVV.

The rearrangement links TRBV11-2 to TRBJ2-1, with 9 bases that match TRBD1. Germline CDR1 is SGHAT and CDR2 is FQNNGV. This CDR3 is 15 amino acids long. V trimming: 5 bases; J trimming: 1 base; junction bases outside the gene matches: 3. CDR3 region: CASSQDRGSYNEQFF. CDR3 bases: TGTGCCAGCAGCCAGGACAGGGGTTCCTACAATGAGCAGTTCTTC.

V usage is TRBV2 and J usage is TRBJ2-5; D perhaps matches TRBD2 (5 bases). Germline V CDR1 and CDR2: SNHLY, FYNNEI. V was trimmed by 0 bases and J by 5 bases, leaving 13 bases between them. The CDR3 extends over 15 amino acids. The CDR3 is CASSEALARAETQYF. Here the CDR3 DNA reads TGTGCCAGCAGTGAAGCGCTTGCGAGGGCGGAGACCCAGTACTTC.

J is TRBJ2-3 and V is TRBV5-4, with a tentative D call TRBD2 (5 bases). Germline CDR1 reads SGHNT; CDR2 reads YYREEE (reference sequence). The CDR3 has 16 residues. V was shortened by 0 bases and J by 1 base, with 12 bases between the two germline ends. The CDR3, as DNA: TGTGCCAGCAGCTTGGGAGGGAGTGTGGGCACAGATACGCAGTATTTT. Translated: CASSLGGSVGTDTQYF.

This chain uses TRBV1 with TRBJ1-2; TRBD1, the D gene given by the table, was not confirmed from the DNA. TRBV1 is noted as a pseudogene. The CDR3 has 15 amino acids. CDR3 sequence reads: CTSSQGSRGLYGYTF. For the CDR3, the DNA is TGCACCAGCAGCCAAGGGTCCAGGGGGCTCTATGGCTACACCTTC.

The rearrangement uses TRBV6-7 and TRBJ2-1; 9 bases agree with TRBD1. TRBV6-7 is an open reading frame, and its role is uncertain. The CDR3 runs 16 residues. The trim removed 0 bases at V and 5 bases at J, leaving 5 bases unmatched. In DNA form, the CDR3 reads TGTGCCAGCAGTTACTCCACGCGACAGGGGGACAATGAGCAGTTCTTC. This encodes CASSYSTRQGDNEQFF.

The CDR3 protein is CASSLVAGQNEKLFF. The CDR3 DNA reads as TGTGCCAGCAGCTTAGTGGCGGGTCAGAATGAAAAACTGTTTTTT. The J gene is TRBJ1-4, the V gene TRBV7-8; D call uncertain. The CDR3 has 15 amino acids. Per germline, CDR1 SGHVS and CDR2 FQNEAQ. Trimming pared 1 base from V and 5 bases from J, leaving 11 bases between.

The chain's CDR3 is CASSPRLRTGTKNTGELFF. DNA for the CDR3: TGTGCCAGCAGCCCGAGACTGCGAACCGGGACTAAGAACACCGGGGAGCTGTTTTTT. J is TRBJ2-2 and V is TRBV5-6; 7 bases are a match to TRBD2. The germline gives CDR1 SGHDT, CDR2 YYEEEE. V dropped 4 bases and J dropped 1; count of bases not matched to a gene: 16. The CDR3 consists of 19 residues.

The chain links TRBV5-4 to TRBJ1-1; D perhaps matches TRBD1 (5 bases). The CDR3 totals 15 residues. From germline, CDR1 is SGHNT and CDR2 YYREEE (reference sequence). Deletions cut 2 bases from V and 2 bases from J, with 13 bases between. The DNA for the CDR3 is TGTGCCAGCAGCTTCGGGGGGAACTCTAACACTGAAGCTTTCTTT. Translated: CASSFGGNSNTEAFF.

This clone showed up just a few times. This rearrangement joins TRBV18 to TRBJ1-1; no firm D call. CDR1 is KGHSH and CDR2 is LQKENI in the germline V gene. The CDR3 consists of 14 residues. V was shortened by 3 bases and J by 5 bases, with 13 bases between the two germline ends. The CDR3 sequence is CASSPSLGGTEAFF. The CDR3 DNA sequence: TGTGCCAGCTCACCCTCCTTAGGAGGAACTGAAGCTTTCTTT.

For the CDR3, the DNA is TGTGCCAGCAAACTAGCGGGAGGGCCAGGTGAGCAGTTCTTC. This sequence encodes CASKLAGGPGEQFF. The V gene is TRBV28, the J gene TRBJ2-1; the match to TRBD2 covers 13 bases. J lost 9 bases, V lost 7 bases, and 6 bases had no gene match. The CDR3 has 14 amino acids. The germline V gene encodes CDR1 MDHEN and CDR2 SYDVKM.

This rearrangement joins TRBV12-3 or TRBV12-4 to TRBJ1-2; 8 nucleotides align to TRBD1. The J segment lost 4 bases and the V segment lost 7 bases, leaving 5 bases of the junction unmatched. The CDR3 sequence is 13 residues long. The CDR3 bases are TGTGCCAGCACCTCAGGGGGCCGCTATGGCTACACCTTC. This gives the protein CASTSGGRYGYTF.

This clone has a handful of counts. The J gene is TRBJ1-1, the V gene TRBV2; 8 nucleotides line up with TRBD1. CDR1 is SNHLY, CDR2 FYNNEI, per germline. The CDR3 is made up of 14 amino acids. The V and J ends lost 7 bases and 1 base, in that order; junction bases with no gene match: 5. CDR3 nucleotide sequence: TGTGCCAGCAAACAGGACAGGGAGAACACTGAAGCTTTCTTT. Encoded protein: CASKQDRENTEAFF.

The chain uses TRBV2 and TRBJ2-1; 7 nucleotides agree with TRBD2. The CDR3 has 16 amino acids. The junction had 11 bases not matched to a gene; V was cut back by 5 bases and J by 4 bases. Germline V gene sequence: CDR1 SNHLY, CDR2 FYNNEI. CDR3: CASSYGLVAGYNEQFF. The CDR3, as DNA: TGTGCCAGCAGTTACGGACTAGTGGCGGGGTACAATGAGCAGTTCTTC.

The CDR3 DNA reads TGTGCCAGCAGCCCCCAGGCCACGCCCGGGGAGCTGTTTTTT. Amino acid sequence: CASSPQATPGELFF. V and J are TRBV9 and TRBJ2-2, with no clear D. Trimming left V 4 bases short and J 6 bases short, with 13 bases between. Germline V gene sequence: CDR1 SGDLS, CDR2 YYNGEE. The CDR3 is 14 amino acids.